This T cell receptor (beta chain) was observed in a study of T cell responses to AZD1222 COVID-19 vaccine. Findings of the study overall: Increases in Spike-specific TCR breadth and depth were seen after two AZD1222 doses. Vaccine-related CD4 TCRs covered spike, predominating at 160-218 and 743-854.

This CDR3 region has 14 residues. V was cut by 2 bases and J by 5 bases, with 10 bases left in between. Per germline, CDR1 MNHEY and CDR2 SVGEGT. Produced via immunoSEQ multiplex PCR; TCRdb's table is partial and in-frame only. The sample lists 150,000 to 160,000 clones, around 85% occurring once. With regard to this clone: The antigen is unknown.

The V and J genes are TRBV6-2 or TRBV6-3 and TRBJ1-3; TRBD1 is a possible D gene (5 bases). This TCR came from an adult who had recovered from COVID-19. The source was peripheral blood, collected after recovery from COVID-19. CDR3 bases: TGTGCCAGCAGTTACGAAGCGGGGCGAAACACCATATATTTT. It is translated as CASSYEAGRNTIYF.